Listed below are T cell receptor beta chains from one sample, sequenced in a study of cytomegalovirus exposure and HLA in healthy donors. The repertoire was sequenced with immunoSEQ multiplex PCR; TCRdb's copy has only in-frame clones and lacks some. Altogether 150,000 or so clones are present, about 70% being singletons, with the ten largest covering 2.5% to 3%. The source material was PBMCs. The receptors here all came from a man between 18 and 29 years old in good health and CMV-seronegative. CDR3s include the opening cysteine and the closing phenylalanine or tryptophan. A D gene is named only where the DNA matches it firmly. Not all rows give a size; the values are once, few, many and, for expanded clones, a class.

v_gene,j_gene,len,abundance,d_gene,CDR3nt,CDR3aa
TRBV6-5,TRBJ2-5,15,few,NA,TGTGCCAGCAGTTACTCCCCAGGGCCTCAAGAGACCCAGTACTTC,CASSYSPGPQETQYF
TRBV2,TRBJ1-1,14,NA,NA,TGTGCCAGCAGCGCCCTGACAGGGAACACTGAAGCTTTCTTT,CASSALTGNTEAFF
TRBV6-1,TRBJ1-1,14,NA,NA,TGTGCCAGCAGTGTCGCAGGGGAAAACACTGAAGCTTTCTTT,CASSVAGENTEAFF
TRBV4-2,TRBJ2-3,16,NA,NA,TGTGCCAGCAGCCAAGATCTATCGGGTGGCGCAGATACGCAGTATTTT,CASSQDLSGGADTQYF
TRBV11-2,TRBJ2-5,16,NA,TRBD2,TGTGCCAGCAGCTTGGGGGCCCTAGCGGGGGAAGAGACCCAGTACTTC,CASSLGALAGEETQYF
TRBV4-1,TRBJ1-4,18,NA,TRBD1,TGCGCCAGCAGCCAAGAAAAGGGGGCGCGGGCAACTAATGAAAAACTGTTTTTT,CASSQEKGARATNEKLFF
TRBV5-6,TRBJ1-1,13,NA,NA,TGTGCCAGCAGCTTTGGCGGGGGCACTGAAGCTTTCTTT,CASSFGGGTEAFF
TRBV7-9,TRBJ1-1,15,NA,TRBD1,TGTGCCAGCAGCTGGGGGGCAGGGGGCTATACTGAAGCTTTCTTT,CASSWGAGGYTEAFF
TRBV9,TRBJ2-1,15,few,TRBD1,TGTGCCAGCAGCGTAGGAGGGGGCTCCATCAATGAGCAGTTCTTC,CASSVGGGSINEQFF
TRBV5-6,TRBJ2-2,13,NA,NA,TGTGCCAGCAGCCTATCGGGAAGCGACGAGCTGTTTTTT,CASSLSGSDELFF
TRBV4-2,TRBJ2-4,16,NA,TRBD2,TGTGCCAGCAGCCAAGACACACCCGGGACTAGCGCCATTCAGTACTTC,CASSQDTPGTSAIQYF
TRBV7-8,TRBJ1-3,17,once,NA,TGTGCCAGCAGCTTATTTGCCGCTACTTCCTCTGGAAACACCATATATTTT,CASSLFAATSSGNTIYF
TRBV5-1,TRBJ2-3,16,few,TRBD2,TGCGCCAGCAGCTCCGGACTAGCGGGGTACACAGATACGCAGTATTTT,CASSSGLAGYTDTQYF
TRBV6-6,TRBJ1-5,16,NA,NA,TGTGCCAGCAGTTACTCGAAGACAGCTAGCAATCAGCCCCAGCATTTT,CASSYSKTASNQPQHF
TRBV4-2,TRBJ1-6,12,NA,NA,TGTGCCAGCAGCCAAGTAAATTCACCCCTCCACTTT,CASSQVNSPLHF
TRBV11-2,TRBJ1-2,14,NA,TRBD1,TGTGCCAGCAGCCGCACTGCACAGGGGGGCGGCTACACCTTC,CASSRTAQGGGYTF
TRBV19,TRBJ2-6,18,NA,TRBD1,TGTGCCAGTAGTACGTACAGCGGGACAGGGGTTGGGGCCAACGTCCTGACTTTC,CASSTYSGTGVGANVLTF
TRBV28,TRBJ1-3,12,NA,NA,TGTGCCAGCAGTTGGCCTGGAAACACCATATATTTT,CASSWPGNTIYF
TRBV25-1,TRBJ1-2,14,NA,TRBD1,TGTGCCAGCACTGGGACAGGGGCGCGCTATGGCTACACCTTC,CASTGTGARYGYTF
TRBV7-2,TRBJ2-1,15,NA,TRBD2,TGTGCCAGCAGCTTAATGACTAGCGGGGGCAATGAGCAGTTCTTC,CASSLMTSGGNEQFF
TRBV6-6,TRBJ1-5,15,NA,NA,TGTGCCAGCAGTTCGGACAGCCATAGCAATCAGCCCCAGCATTTT,CASSSDSHSNQPQHF
TRBV6-1,TRBJ1-5,14,NA,TRBD1,TGTGCCAGCAGGGGTTCACCCGGGACAGCGGTCCAGCATTTT,CASRGSPGTAVQHF
TRBV10-3,TRBJ2-3,16,once,TRBD1,TGTGCCATCAGTGAGTCACGGGACAGGGGTGCAGATACGCAGTATTTT,CAISESRDRGADTQYF
TRBV7-2,TRBJ2-5,16,few,TRBD2,TGTGCCAGCAGCTTATCTAGCGGGGGAGGGGGAGAGACCCAGTACTTC,CASSLSSGGGGETQYF
TRBV29-1,TRBJ1-2,14,NA,NA,TGCAGCGCCTGGACCCTCCCGGGGGACTATGGCTACACCTTC,CSAWTLPGDYGYTF
TRBV20-1,TRBJ2-5,11,few,NA,TGCAGTGCGGATCATACGGGGACCCAGTACTTC,CSADHTGTQYF
TRBV4-2,TRBJ2-1,15,few,TRBD1,TGTGCCAGCAGCCGTAGCCAGGGGGCTCAGGATGAGCAGTTCTTC,CASSRSQGAQDEQFF
TRBV6-1,TRBJ2-3,12,NA,TRBD1,TGTGCCAGCAGAGGAGGGGGACAGGCGCAGTATTTT,CASRGGGQAQYF
TRBV18,TRBJ2-1,14,once,TRBD2,TGTGCCAGCTCACTAGCGGGTTCCTACAATGAGCAGTTCTTC,CASSLAGSYNEQFF
TRBV6-6,TRBJ2-7,16,NA,NA,TGTGCCAGCGGCCAATCTCGAGGCGGCAGAGCCTACGAGCAGTACTTC,CASGQSRGGRAYEQYF